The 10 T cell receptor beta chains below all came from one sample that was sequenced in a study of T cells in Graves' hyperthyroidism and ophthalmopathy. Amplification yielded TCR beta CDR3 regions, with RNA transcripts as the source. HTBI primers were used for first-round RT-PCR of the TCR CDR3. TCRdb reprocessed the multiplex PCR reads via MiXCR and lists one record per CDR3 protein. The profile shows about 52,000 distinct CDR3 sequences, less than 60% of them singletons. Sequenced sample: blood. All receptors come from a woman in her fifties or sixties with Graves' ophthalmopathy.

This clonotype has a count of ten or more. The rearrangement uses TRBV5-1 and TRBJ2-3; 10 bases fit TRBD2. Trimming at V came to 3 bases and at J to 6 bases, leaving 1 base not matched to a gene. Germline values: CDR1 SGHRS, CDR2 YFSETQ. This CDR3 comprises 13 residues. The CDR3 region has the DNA TGCGCCAGCAGCTATAGCGGGGGGGATACGCAGTATTTT. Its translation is CASSYSGGDTQYF.

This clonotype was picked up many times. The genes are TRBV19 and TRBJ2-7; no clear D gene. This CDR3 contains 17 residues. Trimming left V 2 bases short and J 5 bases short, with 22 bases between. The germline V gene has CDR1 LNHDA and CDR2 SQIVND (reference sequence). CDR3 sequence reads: CASSINPSGLGFHEQYF. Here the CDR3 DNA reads TGTGCCAGTAGTATAAATCCCTCGGGTTTAGGGTTCCACGAGCAGTACTTC.

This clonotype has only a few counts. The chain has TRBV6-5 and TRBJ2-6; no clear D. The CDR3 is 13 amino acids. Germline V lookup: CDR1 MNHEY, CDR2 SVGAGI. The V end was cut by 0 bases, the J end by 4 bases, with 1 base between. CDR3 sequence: CASSYSGANVLTF. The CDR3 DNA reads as TGTGCCAGCAGTTACTCCGGGGCCAACGTCCTGACTTTC.

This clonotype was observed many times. As DNA, the CDR3 is TGTGCCAGCAGTCGACAGGGGGCGGGTTACGAGCAGTACTTC. Its translation: CASSRQGAGYEQYF. The chain combines TRBV6-5 with TRBJ2-7; 10 bases match TRBD1. V dropped 5 bases and J dropped 4; count of bases not matched to a gene: 5. Germline CDR1 MNHEY, CDR2 SVGAGI. The CDR3 consists of 14 residues.

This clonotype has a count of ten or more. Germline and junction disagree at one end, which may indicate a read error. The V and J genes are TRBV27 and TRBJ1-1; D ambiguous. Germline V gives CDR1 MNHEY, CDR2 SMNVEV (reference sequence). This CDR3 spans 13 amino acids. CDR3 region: CASSLSLRTEAFF. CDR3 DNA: TGTGCCAGCAGCTTATCCCTGCGCACTGAAGCTTTCTTT.

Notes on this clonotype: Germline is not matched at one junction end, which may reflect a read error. CDR3 region: CASGMGQSADTQYF. The DNA of the CDR3 is TGTGCCAGTGGTATGGGACAGAGTGCAGATACGCAGTATTTT. The V gene is TRBV19, the J gene TRBJ2-3, with 7 bases that match TRBD1. This CDR3 spans 14 amino acids. CDR1 is LNHDA, CDR2 SQIVND, per germline (reference sequence).

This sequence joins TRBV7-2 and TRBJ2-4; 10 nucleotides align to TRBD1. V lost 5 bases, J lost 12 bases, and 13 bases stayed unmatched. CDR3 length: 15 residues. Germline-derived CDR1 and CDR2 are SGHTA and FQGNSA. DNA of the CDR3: TGTGCCAGCAGCCTGCTGACAGGGGGCGCTTTCCCTCAGTACTTC. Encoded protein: CASSLLTGGAFPQYF.

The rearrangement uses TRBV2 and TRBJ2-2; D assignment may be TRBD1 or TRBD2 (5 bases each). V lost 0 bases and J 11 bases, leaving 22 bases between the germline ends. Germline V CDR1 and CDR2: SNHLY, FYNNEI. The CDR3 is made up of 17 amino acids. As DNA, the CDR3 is TGTGCCAGCAGTGAAGCGTCTGTGTCCGGGCCCCGGGACGAGCTGTTTTTT. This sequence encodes CASSEASVSGPRDELFF.

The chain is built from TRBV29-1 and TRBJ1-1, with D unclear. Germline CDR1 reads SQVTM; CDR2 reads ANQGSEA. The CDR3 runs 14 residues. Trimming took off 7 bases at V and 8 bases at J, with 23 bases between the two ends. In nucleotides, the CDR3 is TGCAGCGCAAACGGAGACACAGCAGCAGTGGAAGCTTTCTTT. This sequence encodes CSANGDTAAVEAFF.

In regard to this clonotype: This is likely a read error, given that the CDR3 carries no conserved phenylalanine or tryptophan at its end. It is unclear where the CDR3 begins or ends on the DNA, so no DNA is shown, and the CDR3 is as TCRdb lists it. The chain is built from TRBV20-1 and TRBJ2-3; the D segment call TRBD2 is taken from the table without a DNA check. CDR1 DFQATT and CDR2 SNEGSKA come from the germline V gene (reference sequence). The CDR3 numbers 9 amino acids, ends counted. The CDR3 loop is CSARLAEFN.